The 26 T cell receptor beta chains below were found in one sample sequenced in a study of cytomegalovirus exposure and HLA in healthy donors. Primers: 60 Vbeta forward and 13 Jbeta reverse. Only in-frame clones appear in the TCRdb table, and some are missing; sequencing was by immunoSEQ multiplex PCR. The sample has under 150,000 clones; 82% are singletons. Sequencing was performed on PBMCs. Source of these receptors: a woman aged 18-29 years in good health and CMV-seronegative.

V and J are TRBV6-6 and TRBJ2-1; 10 positions match TRBD2. The CDR3 extends over 16 amino acids. Germline CDR1 and CDR2: MNHNY and SVGAGI (reference sequence). V lost 0 bases, J lost 7 bases, and 6 bases stayed unmatched. This CDR3 is CASSYSQAGGPNEQFF. CDR3 sequence (DNA): TGTGCCAGCAGTTACTCTCAAGCGGGGGGGCCGAATGAGCAGTTCTTC.

A word on this clone: The sample carries other DNA sequences with the same CDR3. V and J are TRBV7-2 and TRBJ1-5; D not resolved. The CDR3 contains 13 residues. V lost 5 bases and J lost 4, with 9 bases in between. Germline values: CDR1 SGHTA, CDR2 FQGNSA. Here the CDR3 reads CASSRGGNQPQHF. In DNA, the CDR3 is TGTGCCAGCAGCCGAGGAGGGAATCAGCCCCAGCATTTT.

V usage is TRBV6-5 and J usage is TRBJ1-1; 7 positions match TRBD1. This CDR3 comprises 13 residues. CDR1 and CDR2 (germline): MNHEY, SVGAGI. J gave up 5 bases and V 5 bases, and 5 bases lay outside the gene matches. The CDR3 DNA is TGTGCCAGCAGTAGACAGGGATATACTGAAGCTTTCTTT. Translation: CASSRQGYTEAFF.

The V gene is TRBV6-1, the J gene TRBJ1-1, with D possibly TRBD1 on 5 matching bases. The CDR3 extends over 13 amino acids. The germline V gene has CDR1 MNHNS and CDR2 SASEGT. The V end was cut by 5 bases, the J end by 10 bases, with 17 bases between. In nucleotides, the CDR3 is TGTGCCAGCAGTCCAGGGCGCCGAGATAGAGCTTTCTTT. Protein sequence: CASSPGRRDRAFF.

CDR3 region: CASSLQGPGSGNTIYF. The CDR3 bases are TGTGCCAGCAGCTTACAGGGCCCCGGCTCTGGAAACACCATATATTTT. The chain recombines TRBV7-8 with TRBJ1-3; a weak D match, TRBD1 (5 bases). CDR3 length: 16 residues. Germline V gives CDR1 SGHVS, CDR2 FQNEAQ. The V and J ends lost 2 bases and 0 bases respectively, with 11 bases between them.

This clone appeared a single time. The V gene is TRBV7-2, the J gene TRBJ1-5, with 10 bases identical to TRBD1. The CDR3 is made up of 16 amino acids. Trimming removed 5 bases from V and 7 bases from J; junction bases left unmatched: 11. CDR1 is SGHTA and CDR2 is FQGNSA in the germline V gene. The CDR3 spells CASSDEATGGGQPQHF. CDR3 nucleotides: TGTGCCAGCAGCGATGAGGCGACAGGGGGCGGCCAGCCCCAGCATTTT.

V usage is TRBV5-1 and J usage is TRBJ2-5, with 11 nucleotides matching TRBD2. CDR3 size: 15 residues. After removal of 7 bases from V and 4 bases from J, the junction contained 9 bases not matched to a gene. Germline V lookup: CDR1 SGHRS, CDR2 YFSETQ. The CDR3 nucleotides read TGCGCCAGCCTCTATAGCGGGGGGGCCCGAGAGACCCAGTACTTC. Translation gives CASLYSGGARETQYF.

DNA of the CDR3: TGTGCCAGCAGCTTAAGCGGACAGATCTACGAGCAGTACGTC. Translation gives CASSLSGQIYEQYV. The rearrangement uses TRBV7-2 and TRBJ2-7, with D maybe TRBD1 (6 bases). This CDR3 is 14 amino acids long. Germline CDR1 and CDR2: SGHTA and FQGNSA. Trimming stripped 2 bases from V and 3 bases from J, with 11 bases between.

The chain uses TRBV19 and TRBJ2-3, with TRBD2 identical over 9 bases. This CDR3 has 17 amino acids. V lost 0 bases, J lost 4 bases, and 8 bases stayed unmatched. CDR1 and CDR2 from the germline V gene are LNHDA and SQIVND (reference sequence). In DNA form, the CDR3 reads TGTGCCAGTAGTATAGATCTGGCGGGGGGGCTCGCAGATACGCAGTATTTT. Its protein product is CASSIDLAGGLADTQYF.

The chain recombines TRBV6-6 with TRBJ1-6; 7 bases are shared with TRBD1. Germline lookup yields CDR1 MNHNY and CDR2 SVGAGI (reference sequence). CDR3 length: 13 residues. V was pared by 8 bases and J by 10 bases, with 8 bases of the junction left unmatched. CDR3 nucleotide sequence: TGTGCCAGCCAGGGGGGCATGGAGTCACCCCTCCACTTT. It translates to CASQGGMESPLHF.

This chain connects TRBV5-4 to TRBJ2-1, with 7 bases matching TRBD2. The CDR3 covers 18 residues. The V and J ends lost 0 bases and 0 bases, in that order; junction bases with no gene match: 9. Germline CDR1 and CDR2: SGHNT and YYREEE (reference sequence). The CDR3 protein is CASSLDARGFSSYNEQFF. The CDR3 coding sequence is TGTGCCAGCAGCTTGGATGCGCGGGGGTTTAGCTCCTACAATGAGCAGTTCTTC.

The J gene is TRBJ2-3, the V gene TRBV5-5, with TRBD2 as a possible D gene (5 bases). Germline V gene lookup returns CDR1 SGHKS and CDR2 YYEKEE (reference sequence). The CDR3 contains 15 residues. V was cut by 6 bases and J by 4 bases, with 18 bases left in between. CDR3 in amino acids: CASNREGLSSDTQYF. CDR3 in DNA: TGTGCCAGCAACCGAGAGGGCCTTTCATCAGATACGCAGTATTTT. Together with reference TRBV5-5 and TRBJ2-3, the CDR3 gives the full variable domain: DAGVTQSPTHLIKTRGQQVTLRCSPISGHKSVSWYQQVLGQGPQFIFQYYEKEERGRGNFPDRFSARQFPNYSSELNVNALLLGDSALYLCASNREGLSSDTQYFGPGTRLTVL.

The rearrangement links TRBV7-9 to TRBJ2-5; 10 bases are a match to TRBD2. The V gene's germline CDR1 is SEHNR and CDR2 FQNEAQ (reference sequence). Losses at the gene ends were 3 bases for V and 6 bases for J; bases not matched to a gene: 10. The CDR3 covers 16 residues. This chain's CDR3 is CASSLHPAGGPQTQYF. CDR3 bases: TGTGCCAGCAGCTTGCATCCAGCGGGGGGGCCTCAGACCCAGTACTTC.

The rearrangement joins TRBV9 to TRBJ2-1; the D is unclear. This CDR3 region has 13 residues. In germline, CDR1 is SGDLS, CDR2 YYNGEE. V gave up 0 bases and J gave up 1 base, with 2 bases separating them. CDR3 sequence (DNA): TGTGCCAGCAGCGTAGCGTCCTACAATGAGCAGTTCTTC. Protein sequence: CASSVASYNEQFF. Supplemented by reference TRBV9 and TRBJ2-1, the full variable domain reads DSGVTQTPKHLITATGQRVTLRCSPRSGDLSVYWYQQSLDQGLQFLIQYYNGEERAKGNILERFSAQQFPDLHSELNLSSLELGDSALYFCASSVASYNEQFFGPGTRLTVL.

The rearrangement links TRBV4-2 to TRBJ1-2; D might be TRBD1 (6 bases). V was cut by 0 bases and J by 6 bases, with 11 bases left in between. The germline CDR1 and CDR2 sequences are LGHNA and YNFKEQ. This CDR3 comprises 14 residues. The CDR3 DNA is TGTGCCAGCAGCCAAGAGGGGGGGGCCGATGGCTACACCTTC. Its protein product is CASSQEGGADGYTF.

The chain uses TRBV19 and TRBJ2-4; maybe TRBD2 (5 bases). Germline V gives CDR1 LNHDA, CDR2 SQIVND (reference sequence). V lost 7 bases to trimming and J lost 3 bases, with 7 bases between them. There are 12 residues in the CDR3. The DNA of the CDR3 is TGTGCCAGTACCCGGGACAAAAACATTCAGTACTTC. Translated: CASTRDKNIQYF.

V and J are TRBV29-1 and TRBJ1-3; D may be TRBD1 (6 bases). The CDR3 has 13 amino acids. V shed 6 bases and J shed 2 bases, with 11 bases lying between them. Per the germline V gene, CDR1 is SQVTM and CDR2 is ANQGSEA. The DNA of the CDR3 is TGCAGCGTGGGCGGGGGCGCTGGAAACACCATATATTTT. Encoded protein: CSVGGGAGNTIYF.

The chain recombines TRBV13 with TRBJ1-1, with D uncertain. Germline loops: CDR1 PRHDT, CDR2 FYEKMQ (reference sequence). With 1 base removed from V and 4 bases from J, the gap between germline ends came to 7 bases. The CDR3 covers 13 residues. The CDR3 loop is CASSLDRVTEAFF. The CDR3 bases are TGTGCCAGCAGCTTAGATCGTGTCACTGAAGCTTTCTTT.

The chain employs TRBV5-8 and TRBJ2-5; D not resolved. V lost 3 bases to trimming and J lost 7 bases, with 7 bases between them. Germline V lookup: CDR1 SGHTS, CDR2 YDEGEE. The CDR3 spans 11 residues. The chain's CDR3 is CASSSTRTQYF. The CDR3 DNA sequence: TGTGCCAGCAGCTCAACAAGGACCCAGTACTTC.

This chain joins TRBV7-2 and TRBJ1-4; TRBD1 might be the D (6 bases). This CDR3 is built from 14 residues. V was cut by 3 bases and J by 8 bases, with 13 bases left in between. Looked up from germline, CDR1 is SGHTA and CDR2 is FQGNSA. The DNA for the CDR3 is TGTGCCAGCAGCTTGTCCATTCAGGGGGAAAAACTGTTTTTT. It translates to CASSLSIQGEKLFF.

V gene TRBV28 combines with J gene TRBJ2-7, with TRBD2 matching over 9 bases. CDR3 size: 15 residues. CDR1 is MDHEN, CDR2 SYDVKM, per germline. After removal of 7 bases from V and 4 bases from J, the junction contained 11 bases not matched to a gene. CDR3 nucleotides: TGTGCCAGCACTCAGGGGCTAGCGGGGCTTTACGAGCAGTACTTC. Amino acid sequence: CASTQGLAGLYEQYF. Together with reference TRBV28 and TRBJ2-7, the CDR3 gives the full variable domain: DVKVTQSSRYLVKRTGEKVFLECVQDMDHENMFWYRQDPGLGLRLIYFSYDVKMKEKGDIPEGYSVSREKKERFSLILESASTNQTSMYLCASTQGLAGLYEQYFGPGTRLTVT.

The rearrangement joins TRBV11-3 to TRBJ2-1; 9 bases agree with TRBD1. Trimming took 1 base from V and 9 from J; bases not matched to a gene: 4. The CDR3 runs 14 residues. The germline CDR1 and CDR2 sequences are SGHNT and YENEEA. CDR3 amino acids: CASSLGDRVTEQFF. The CDR3 nucleotides read TGTGCCAGCAGCTTAGGGGACAGGGTGACTGAGCAGTTCTTC.

This chain links TRBV13 with TRBJ2-7; D is perhaps TRBD2 (6 bases). This CDR3 spans 17 amino acids. Trimming removed 0 bases from V and 0 bases from J, with 15 bases in between. CDR1 and CDR2 (germline): PRHDT, FYEKMQ (reference sequence). CDR3 sequence reads: CASSLGRAGPPSYEQYF. CDR3 DNA sequence: TGTGCCAGCAGCTTAGGCCGCGCGGGACCCCCCTCCTACGAGCAGTACTTC.

This clone showed up just once. The chain recombines TRBV6-1 with TRBJ2-7; TRBD1 matches 9 bases. The germline CDR1 and CDR2 sequences are MNHNS and SASEGT. J lost 4 bases, V lost 8 bases, and 9 bases had no gene match. This CDR3 contains 14 residues. CDR3 loop: CASGEQGAGYEQYF. CDR3 sequence (DNA): TGTGCCAGCGGGGAACAGGGGGCAGGGTACGAGCAGTACTTC.

This clone showed up just once. This chain uses TRBV28 with TRBJ2-7; TRBD1 is a possible D gene (5 bases). Deletions cut 1 base from V and 2 bases from J, with 12 bases between. The CDR3 is 15 amino acids. Germline V gives CDR1 MDHEN, CDR2 SYDVKM. The CDR3 loop is CASSLYSGMAYEQYF. The CDR3 bases are TGTGCCAGCAGTTTATATTCAGGGATGGCCTACGAGCAGTACTTC.

The CDR3 loop reads CASSDQGNYGYTF. The DNA for the CDR3 is TGTGCCAGCAGTGACCAGGGGAACTATGGCTACACCTTC. The chain couples TRBV2 to TRBJ1-2, with a weak D call TRBD1 (6 bases). CDR1 and CDR2 (germline): SNHLY, FYNNEI. V lost 3 bases to trimming and J lost 2 bases, with 7 bases between them. This CDR3 has 13 amino acids.